These T cell receptor beta chains were read from a single sample in a study of OX40 agonist ivuxolimab in advanced cancers. Clones were read by immunoSEQ multiplex PCR, and TCRdb kept only the in-frame ones, dropping some. The table includes roughly 70,000 clones, roughly 85% detected once. The sequenced sample was CD4+ or CD8+ T cells sorted from blood, obtained in a trial of the OX40 agonist ivuxolimab. These TCRs come from an adult with an advanced solid tumor such as melanoma, head and neck, liver or kidney cancer. CDR3s include the opening cysteine and the closing phenylalanine or tryptophan. The D gene is left open where the match is weak. Some rows have no size entry. The others give once, few or many, or a class for an expanded clone.

cdr3_nt	cdr3_aa	clone_size	v_call	j_call	d_call
TGTGCCAGCAGCTTAGATTGGAGGGGGGGGACCTACGAGCAGTACTTC	CASSLDWRGGTYEQYF	.	TRBV11-2	TRBJ2-7	.
TGTGCCACCAGCAGAGATCGCGGGACGGGCTACGAGCAGTACTTC	CATSRDRGTGYEQYF	.	TRBV15	TRBJ2-7	.
TGTGCCAGCAGTTTTTCGGGGTTCGAAAAACTGTTTTTT	CASSFSGFEKLFF	.	TRBV27	TRBJ1-4	.
TGTGCCAGCAGTTTTCGCGTCCAAGAGACCCAGTACTTC	CASSFRVQETQYF	.	TRBV27	TRBJ2-5	.
TGTGCCAGCAGCCCCGGGACAGCCCCCAGCAATCAGCCCCAGCATTTT	CASSPGTAPSNQPQHF	.	TRBV6-6	TRBJ1-5	TRBD1
TGTGCCAGTAGTATTCAGGGGGCATGGGACGAGCAGTACTTC	CASSIQGAWDEQYF	.	TRBV19	TRBJ2-7	TRBD1
TGTGCCAGTAGTATAGTTGTAGGGGTGCATGGCTACACCTTC	CASSIVVGVHGYTF	.	TRBV19	TRBJ1-2	.
TGTGCCAGCAGTTTTGACAGGTATGAGCAGTTCTTC	CASSFDRYEQFF	.	TRBV7-2	TRBJ2-1	.
TGCGCCAGCGAACCGCAGGGGACGGGATACAATGAGCAGTTCTTC	CASEPQGTGYNEQFF	.	TRBV5-1	TRBJ2-1	.
TGTGCCAGCAGTTACGAGCTCGCGGACTATGGCTACACCTTC	CASSYELADYGYTF	.	TRBV6-5	TRBJ1-2	.
TGTGCCAGCTCACCTTCCCAGGGCTCTGGAAACACCATATATTTT	CASSPSQGSGNTIYF	.	TRBV18	TRBJ1-3	.
TGCGCCAGCAGCTTGCTACAGAATAACTATGGCTACACCTTC	CASSLLQNNYGYTF	.	TRBV5-1	TRBJ1-2	.
TGTGCCAGCAGTTTCTGGCTAGCGGAGAGCTCCTACAATGAGCAGTTCTTC	CASSFWLAESSYNEQFF	.	TRBV28	TRBJ2-1	TRBD2
TGCGCCAGCGGTATTCGGGACAGTAACTATGGCTACACCTTC	CASGIRDSNYGYTF	.	TRBV5-1	TRBJ1-2	TRBD1
TGTGCCAGCAGTTTCGGACGCGTCAATCAGCCCCAGCATTTT	CASSFGRVNQPQHF	.	TRBV27	TRBJ1-5	.
TGTGCCAGAAGCTGGGGAGGGTTTCACACTGAAGCTTTCTTT	CARSWGGFHTEAFF	.	TRBV6-4	TRBJ1-1	.
TGTGCCAGCAAAACGCACAGGGGAAACACTGAAGCTTTCTTT	CASKTHRGNTEAFF	.	TRBV9	TRBJ1-1	TRBD1
TGTGCCAGCAGCTTAGGGTCAGGGGCCACTGAAGCTTTCTTT	CASSLGSGATEAFF	.	TRBV7-2	TRBJ1-1	.
TGTGCCACCAGCATAGGGAACACCGACCGCCGGTATTTT	CATSIGNTDRRYF	.	TRBV15	TRBJ2-3	.
TGTGCCAGCAGCTTAACCCCGGGACGCGAAGCTTTCTTT	CASSLTPGREAFF	once	TRBV7-9	TRBJ1-1	.
TGTGCCAGCAGCCCGGGTGGGGCCCGGGGTGCAAATGAGCAGTTCTTC	CASSPGGARGANEQFF	.	TRBV5-4	TRBJ2-1	.
TGTGCCAGCAGTCAACCCGGACTAGCGGGAGACGAGACCCAGTACTTC	CASSQPGLAGDETQYF	.	TRBV28	TRBJ2-5	TRBD2
TGTGCCAGCAGTTTATTAGGGGGGTTAAACACCGGGGAGCTGTTTTTT	CASSLLGGLNTGELFF	.	TRBV27	TRBJ2-2	.
TGCGCCAGCAGCCTGGGACAGGACCCCTACGAGCAGTACTTC	CASSLGQDPYEQYF	.	TRBV5-1	TRBJ2-7	TRBD1
TGTGCCAGCAGCCCCCCCCGGTCCTCTGGGGCCAACGTCCTGACTTTC	CASSPPRSSGANVLTF	.	TRBV9	TRBJ2-6	.
TGTGCCAGCAGCCAGCTTGAGACAGGGGGTGGCTATGGCTACACCTTC	CASSQLETGGGYGYTF	.	TRBV4-2	TRBJ1-2	TRBD1
TGTGCCAGCAGTGAGGGGACAGGGGTTGGCTACACCTTC	CASSEGTGVGYTF	.	TRBV2	TRBJ1-2	TRBD1
TGTGCCAGCAGCTTGAGGGACAGGGGGAATGAAAAACTGTTTTTT	CASSLRDRGNEKLFF	.	TRBV7-8	TRBJ1-4	TRBD1
TGTGCCACCAGCAGGGCCCAGAGGGTACCTTGGTACTTC	CATSRAQRVPWYF	.	TRBV15	TRBJ2-5	.
TGTGCCAGCAGCTTGCTAGGGACGTACAATGAGCAGTTCTTC	CASSLLGTYNEQFF	.	TRBV7-2	TRBJ2-1	.
TGTGCCAGCAGCCCCCGACTAGCGGGCGTCACCGGGGAGCTGTTTTTT	CASSPRLAGVTGELFF	once	TRBV9	TRBJ2-2	TRBD2
TGTGCCAGCAGCTCCACAGATACGCAGTATTTT	CASSSTDTQYF	.	TRBV7-8	TRBJ2-3	.
TGTGCCACCAGCAGAGCTAGGCGCCCCGAGCAGTTCTTC	CATSRARRPEQFF	.	TRBV15	TRBJ2-1	.
TGTGCCTTATGGACCGGGACAGGGTCGAGGGGCGCCAATCAGCCCCAGCATTTT	CALWTGTGSRGANQPQHF	.	TRBV5-4	TRBJ1-5	TRBD1
TGTGCCAGCATCCCTGTCGAACGCGACACCATATATTTT	CASIPVERDTIYF	.	TRBV2	TRBJ1-3	.
TGTGCCAGCAGTTTAGGGGGGGACCCCTTCCGGGGCTACACCTTC	CASSLGGDPFRGYTF	few	TRBV27	TRBJ1-2	.
TGTGCCAGCAGCTACCCTCCACAGGTCAATCAGCCCCAGCATTTT	CASSYPPQVNQPQHF	.	TRBV28	TRBJ1-5	.
TGCGCCAGCAGCTCCGGGACAGCGGATTATGGAAACACCATATATTTT	CASSSGTADYGNTIYF	.	TRBV4-3	TRBJ1-3	TRBD1
TGTGCCAGCAGCCAGTTCGGGGGGAGACGAGATACGCAGTATTTT	CASSQFGGRRDTQYF	once	TRBV7-2	TRBJ2-3	TRBD2
TGTGCCAGTAGTGGTCAGGCGAACACCGGGGAGCTGTTTTTT	CASSGQANTGELFF	.	TRBV19	TRBJ2-2	.
TGCGCCAGCAGCCAGAGGACAGGGTCCTACGAGCAGTACTTC	CASSQRTGSYEQYF	few	TRBV4-3	TRBJ2-7	TRBD1
TGTGCCAGCAGCTTAGCGCTAAGGTTAGCGGGTAATTCCTACGAGCAGTACTTC	CASSLALRLAGNSYEQYF	.	TRBV7-2	TRBJ2-7	TRBD2
TGTGCCAGTAGTATAGCAGGGAGGGATCCCTCTGGGGCCAACGTCCTGACTTTC	CASSIAGRDPSGANVLTF	.	TRBV19	TRBJ2-6	TRBD2
TGTGCCAGCAGACATAGCGGGACCTCGACCTACGAGCAGTACTTC	CASRHSGTSTYEQYF	.	TRBV6-1	TRBJ2-7	TRBD2
TGTGCCAGCAGTGACGCCAGGGGTCGGAACACTGAAGCTTTCTTT	CASSDARGRNTEAFF	.	TRBV28	TRBJ1-1	.
TGTGCCATCAGTTACAGGGAGACCGGGGAGCTGTTTTTT	CAISYRETGELFF	once	TRBV10-3	TRBJ2-2	.
TGCGCCAGCAGCCAAGAGTTGACCGCACGGGGCAATCAGCCCCAGCATTTT	CASSQELTARGNQPQHF	.	TRBV4-3	TRBJ1-5	.
TGTGCCAGCAGCCCGACAGCGGCGCAGCCCCAGCATTTT	CASSPTAAQPQHF	.	TRBV7-9	TRBJ1-5	.
TGTGCCAGCAGCACTACGACGGTTAACTATGGCTACACCTTC	CASSTTTVNYGYTF	.	TRBV7-9	TRBJ1-2	.